Shown below are 8 T cell receptor beta chains from a single sample sequenced in a study of cytomegalovirus exposure and HLA in healthy donors (dated by TCRdb to 2016 to 2017). Library preparation was by the immunoSEQ multiplex PCR assay. A mixture of 60 forward primers for TCR Vbeta segments and 13 reverse primers for TCR Jbeta segments was used in the multiplex PCR. Not all clones reach the TCRdb copy of this immuneACCESS table, which keeps in-frame sequences only. Checked studies attribute under half of the gap to unresolved V genes and leave the rest unexplained. The sample table lists under 150,000 clones, roughly 8.8% of them with a count of one. Clones ranked in the top ten supply roughly 7% of the sample. Material: PBMCs. Every receptor here comes from a woman in her 40s in good health and CMV-seropositive.

This clone was seen a few times. The chain couples TRBV18 to TRBJ1-1; no firm D call. Germline CDR1 is KGHSH and CDR2 is LQKENI. The CDR3 is 15 residues long. V lost 2 bases to trimming and J lost 1 base, with 11 bases between them. CDR3 nucleotide sequence: TGTGCCAGCTCACCAGTGGCAGGCCAGAACACTGAAGCTTTCTTT. Amino acids: CASSPVAGQNTEAFF.

This clone has a handful of counts. The V gene is TRBV7-9, the J gene TRBJ1-2, with D hard to call. CDR1 and CDR2 from the germline V gene are SEHNR and FQNEAQ (reference sequence). V was cut by 0 bases and J by 6 bases, with 5 bases left in between. The CDR3 extends over 12 amino acids. The CDR3 is CASSLASDGYTF. The DNA for the CDR3 is TGTGCCAGCAGCTTAGCGTCGGATGGCTACACCTTC. The full variable domain, completed using reference TRBV7-9 and TRBJ1-2, is DTGVSQNPRHKITKRGQNVTFRCDPISEHNRLYWYRQTLGQGPEFLTYFQNEAQLEKSRLLSDRFSAERPKGSFSTLEIQRTEQGDSAMYLCASSLASDGYTFGSGTRLTVV.

The rearrangement joins TRBV19 to TRBJ2-6, with D uncertain. CDR1 is LNHDA and CDR2 is SQIVND in the germline V gene (reference sequence). Trimming shortened V by 6 bases and J by 0 bases, and 9 bases separated the two germline ends. There are 15 residues in the CDR3. This chain's CDR3 is CASRVDNSGANVLTF. The CDR3 DNA follows: TGTGCCAGTAGAGTCGACAACTCTGGGGCCAACGTCCTGACTTTC.

This clone appeared a few times. The V and J genes are TRBV19 and TRBJ1-2; D unresolved. The CDR3 covers 13 residues. Germline CDR1 reads LNHDA; CDR2 reads SQIVND (reference sequence). The V and J ends lost 6 bases and 4 bases respectively, with 12 bases between them. CDR3 coding DNA: TGTGCCAGTAGCCGGGGAGGCTCCTATGGCTACACCTTC. Its translation: CASSRGGSYGYTF.

This clone was found a few times. V gene TRBV6-1 combines with J gene TRBJ1-5; TRBD1 is a possible D gene (6 bases). Germline V CDR1 and CDR2: MNHNS, SASEGT. This CDR3 spans 15 amino acids. Trimming pared 0 bases from V and 2 bases from J, leaving 8 bases between. CDR3 sequence (DNA): TGTGCCAGCAGTGAAGCCCCAGGGGGCAATCAGCCCCAGCATTTT. Residues: CASSEAPGGNQPQHF.

The chain is built from TRBV2 and TRBJ2-7, with 8 positions matching TRBD1. The CDR3 extends over 15 amino acids. Trimming at V came to 0 bases and at J to 0 bases, leaving 1 base not matched to a gene. The germline gives CDR1 SNHLY, CDR2 FYNNEI. CDR3 nucleotides: TGTGCCAGCAGTGAAGCTACAGGGGGCTCCTACGAGCAGTACTTC. Encoded protein: CASSEATGGSYEQYF.

The sample holds a few counts of this clone. The V call is TRBV7-2, the J call TRBJ1-4; TRBD1 matches 9 bases. This CDR3 has 14 amino acids. The V gene's germline CDR1 is SGHTA and CDR2 FQGNSA. J lost 3 bases, V lost 5 bases, and 1 base had no gene match. Written as DNA, the CDR3 is TGTGCCAGCAGCCGGGACAGGGCTAATGAAAAACTGTTTTTT. As protein: CASSRDRANEKLFF.

The chain recombines TRBV2 with TRBJ2-2, with 10 bases aligning to TRBD1. Germline CDR1 and CDR2: SNHLY and FYNNEI. Trimming at V came to 6 bases and at J to 2 bases, leaving 9 bases not matched to a gene. This CDR3 comprises 17 residues. The CDR3 loop is CASRGLGTGVNTGELFF. CDR3 DNA: TGTGCCAGCAGGGGGCTGGGGACAGGGGTAAACACCGGGGAGCTGTTTTTT.